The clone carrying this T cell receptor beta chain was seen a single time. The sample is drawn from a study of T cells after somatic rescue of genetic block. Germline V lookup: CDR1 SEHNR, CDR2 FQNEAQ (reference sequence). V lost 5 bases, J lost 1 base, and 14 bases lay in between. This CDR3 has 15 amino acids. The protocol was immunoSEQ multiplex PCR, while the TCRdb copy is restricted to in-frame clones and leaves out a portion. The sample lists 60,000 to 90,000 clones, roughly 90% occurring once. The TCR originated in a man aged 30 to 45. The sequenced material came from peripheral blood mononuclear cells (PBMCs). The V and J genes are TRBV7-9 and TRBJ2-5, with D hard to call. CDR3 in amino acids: CASSIKRQVQETQYF. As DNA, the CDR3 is TGTGCCAGCAGCATAAAGAGACAAGTCCAAGAGACCCAGTACTTC.